This note documents a single T cell receptor beta chain sequence. The target antigen is unknown. Profiled with immunoSEQ multiplex PCR; TCRdb holds only in-frame clones, not every one. The top ten hold approximately 17% of the sample, which has tens of thousands of clones, approximately 82% seen once. Germline values: CDR1 SEHNR, CDR2 FQNEAQ (reference sequence). The CDR3 length is 13 residues. Trimming left V 5 bases short and J 4 bases short, with 11 bases between. The sample originates from a study of identifying expanded T cells in peripheral blood. Study-wide results and caveats: About 1.3 clones differed between technical replicates, versus about 15 and 19 over time. Variance in clone template counts between approximately 2-week samples significantly increased with total template count across all healthy donors.

The chain combines TRBV7-9 with TRBJ1-2, with D possibly TRBD1 on 5 matching bases. The receptor was isolated from a person aged 18 to 70 in good health. Sequenced sample: blood. Here the CDR3 reads CASSAGTVYGYTF. DNA for the CDR3: TGTGCCAGCAGCGCCGGGACGGTCTATGGCTACACCTTC.